This T cell receptor (beta chain) stems from a study of shared clonotypes between healthy human individuals. Concerning this clone itself: Antigen: not known.

Each sorted subset replicate got 200 ng genomic DNA, 30,000 or so genomes. Repertoires were generated with immunoSEQ multiplex PCR, while TCRdb's copy carries only in-frame clones and drops some. The table has hundreds of thousands of clones, 96% seen once; the top ten hold 0.11%. Trimming cost V 0 bases and J 2 bases; bases outside gene matches: 5. Germline loops: CDR1 SGHAT, CDR2 FQNNGV. This CDR3 has 16 amino acids. Positive CCR7 selection of CD45RO-negative cells yielded the naive CD8 cells, and terminally differentiated effector memory CD45RA+ cells were excluded. All donors were healthy HIV-negative adults lacking recent acute infections or vaccinations. Study-wide findings and caveats: On the whole, naive subsets had larger estimated richness than memory subsets had.

The chain couples TRBV11-2 to TRBJ2-7; 9 bases align to TRBD1. The specimen sequenced was naive CD8+ T cells sorted from blood. This TCR was sampled from a woman in her 30s in good health. The CDR3 sequence is CASSLDMGQGAYEQYF. The CDR3 nucleotides are TGTGCCAGCAGCTTAGATATGGGACAGGGCGCCTACGAGCAGTACTTC.